Listed below are T cell receptor beta chains from one sample, sequenced in a study of cytomegalovirus exposure and HLA in healthy donors. Generated by immunoSEQ multiplex PCR, the TCRdb table keeps only in-frame clones and is missing some. The sample lists 160,000 or so clones, more than 75% occurring once. The sequenced sample was PBMCs. The receptors derive from a young man in good health and CMV-seropositive. Both conserved end residues are part of each CDR3. A D gene is named only where the DNA matches it firmly. Clone size is stated in some rows and not others, as once, few, many or a class when expanded.

. . TRBJ2-3 TRBV7-2 14 CASSFQGSTDTQYF TGTGCCAGCAGCTTCCAGGGGAGCACAGATACGCAGTATTTT
. . TRBJ1-5 TRBV13 14 CASSLTGGDQPQHF TGTGCCAGCAGCTTAACGGGGGGGGATCAGCCCCAGCATTTT
. TRBD1 TRBJ2-7 TRBV28 14 CASSTGQGISEQYF TGTGCCAGCAGCACGGGACAGGGGATCAGCGAGCAGTACTTC
. . TRBJ1-5 TRBV27 13 CASSLGPYQPQHF TGTGCCAGCAGTTTGGGGCCTTATCAGCCCCAGCATTTT
. . TRBJ2-7 TRBV6-5 16 CASSYSIAGESYEQYF TGTGCCAGCAGTTACTCGATCGCAGGGGAATCCTACGAGCAGTACTTC
. . TRBJ2-5 TRBV6-5 15 CASSYKGRGVETQYF TGTGCCAGCAGTTACAAGGGGAGGGGGGTGGAGACCCAGTACTTC
. TRBD2 TRBJ2-5 TRBV7-3 15 CASSLTAGVGETQYF TGTGCCAGCAGCTTAACGGCGGGAGTCGGGGAGACCCAGTACTTC
once . TRBJ2-4 TRBV4-1 15 CASSLVRGAKNIQYF TGCGCCAGCAGCCTCGTGAGGGGGGCCAAAAACATTCAGTACTTC
. TRBD1 TRBJ1-1 TRBV27 14 CASRNFTGGTEAFF TGTGCCAGCAGGAACTTTACAGGGGGCACTGAAGCTTTCTTT
. TRBD2 TRBJ2-1 TRBV5-6 16 CASSLQGLAGAGEQFF TGTGCCAGCAGCCTGCAGGGACTAGCGGGAGCTGGTGAGCAGTTCTTC
. . TRBJ1-4 TRBV5-6 16 CASSHTGQQGGEKLFF TGTGCCAGCAGCCACACAGGACAGCAAGGGGGTGAAAAACTGTTTTTT
. TRBD1 TRBJ1-3 TRBV5-6 16 CASSRQGWSSGNTIYF TGTGCCAGCAGCAGACAGGGGTGGAGCTCTGGAAACACCATATATTTT
few . TRBJ1-2 TRBV18 14 CASSPQGQTYGYTF TGTGCCAGCTCACCTCAGGGTCAGACCTATGGCTACACCTTC
few TRBD1 TRBJ1-4 TRBV13 12 CASSLTGEQLFF TGTGCCAGCAGCTTAACAGGGGAACAACTGTTTTTT
. . TRBJ1-4 TRBV14 18 CASSFSPLADVTNEKLFF TGTGCCAGCAGTTTTTCCCCCCTCGCGGATGTGACTAATGAAAAACTGTTTTTT
. . TRBJ2-2 TRBV7-9 12 CAKSANTGELFF TGTGCCAAAAGCGCGAACACCGGGGAGCTGTTTTTT
. . TRBJ2-6 TRBV11-2 15 CASTPWSSGANVLTF TGTGCCAGCACCCCCTGGAGTTCTGGGGCCAACGTCCTGACTTTC
. . TRBJ1-2 TRBV9 14 CASSVLQGGVDYTF TGTGCCAGCAGCGTACTACAGGGAGGGGTTGACTACACCTTC
. . TRBJ1-5 TRBV28 17 CASSSILQGYSNQPQHF TGTGCCAGCAGTTCTATCCTTCAGGGGTATAGCAATCAGCCCCAGCATTTT
. . TRBJ1-3 TRBV7-2 11 CASSFGDTIYF TGTGCCAGCAGCTTCGGTGACACCATATATTTT
. . TRBJ2-1 TRBV13 16 CASSLRDFGSYNEQFF TGTGCCAGCAGCCTGCGGGACTTCGGGTCCTACAATGAGCAGTTCTTC
. . TRBJ2-7 TRBV7-2 14 CASSPTGSSYEQYF TGTGCCAGCAGCCCCACAGGGAGCTCCTACGAGCAGTACTTC
. TRBD1 TRBJ1-1 TRBV5-1 16 CASSRPEQGSGTEAFF TGCGCCAGCAGCAGGCCCGAACAGGGGTCAGGGACTGAAGCTTTCTTT
. . TRBJ2-3 TRBV5-1 17 CASSASNNLALTDTQYF TGCGCCAGCAGCGCATCGAACAACCTAGCGCTCACAGATACGCAGTATTTT
. TRBD2 TRBJ2-3 TRBV7-9 17 CASSFPGLAGATDTQYF TGTGCCAGCAGCTTCCCGGGACTAGCGGGGGCTACAGATACGCAGTATTTT
. . TRBJ2-3 TRBV9 15 CASSDTGIVSDTQYF TGTGCCAGCAGTGACACAGGGATTGTCAGCGATACGCAGTATTTT
once TRBD1 TRBJ2-7 TRBV10-3 15 CAISGTGQGVREQYF TGTGCCATCAGTGGTACGGGACAGGGAGTTAGAGAGCAGTACTTC
. TRBD1 TRBJ1-1 TRBV27 14 CASSLKTGAWIAFF TGTGCCAGCAGTCTAAAGACAGGGGCTTGGATAGCTTTCTTT
. TRBD2 TRBJ2-1 TRBV6-1 15 CASSELTSGANEQFF TGTGCCAGCAGTGAACTCACTAGCGGGGCAAATGAGCAGTTCTTC
. TRBD1 TRBJ1-2 TRBV7-3 13 CASSSGQGGGYTF TGTGCCAGCAGCTCTGGACAGGGTGGTGGCTACACCTTC
. TRBD2 TRBJ2-1 TRBV7-2 15 CASTPRPSGDREQFF TGTGCCAGCACCCCTAGGCCTAGCGGGGATAGGGAGCAGTTCTTC
. . TRBJ2-7 TRBV7-9 12 CASTPRAGEQYF TGTGCCAGCACCCCCCGGGCAGGGGAGCAGTACTTC
. TRBD1 TRBJ1-1 TRBV5-1 15 CASSREGQSNTEAFF TGCGCCAGCAGTCGGGAGGGACAGTCGAACACTGAAGCTTTCTTT
. TRBD2 TRBJ2-7 TRBV2 16 CASSSPSGGPTYEQYF TGTGCCAGCAGCTCCCCCTCGGGAGGGCCGACCTACGAGCAGTACTTC
. . TRBJ1-2 TRBV5-1 16 CASSLVSGEANYGYTF TGCGCCAGCAGCTTGGTTTCAGGGGAAGCTAACTATGGCTACACCTTC
once . TRBJ2-3 TRBV4-1 14 CASSQVTATDTQYF TGCGCCAGCAGCCAAGTAACAGCCACAGATACGCAGTATTTT
. TRBD2 TRBJ2-2 TRBV7-3 15 CASSPGLAFTGELFF TGTGCCAGCAGCCCCGGACTAGCTTTTACCGGGGAGCTGTTTTTT
. . TRBJ2-5 TRBV5-6 15 CASSSRLGYQETQYF TGTGCCAGCAGCTCGAGACTAGGGTACCAAGAGACCCAGTACTTC
. . TRBJ2-3 TRBV25-1 13 CASTRSGTDTQYF TGTGCCAGCACCCGAAGCGGCACAGATACGCAGTATTTT
. TRBD2 TRBJ2-2 TRBV19 20 CASRTTGLAGDLSGTGELFF TGTGCCAGTAGGACCACTGGACTAGCGGGGGACCTCTCGGGAACCGGGGAGCTGTTTTTT
once TRBD1 TRBJ2-7 TRBV19 13 CASSGQGAGEQYF TGTGCCAGTAGCGGACAGGGGGCCGGCGAGCAGTACTTC
. TRBD2 TRBJ2-7 TRBV7-6 21 CASHPGEGRGSGSSPSYEQYF TGTGCCAGCCACCCAGGTGAGGGGCGCGGGAGCGGGAGTAGTCCCTCCTACGAGCAGTACTTC
. . TRBJ2-7 TRBV5-1 13 CASKETGLVEQYF TGCGCCAGCAAAGAGACAGGTCTTGTCGAGCAGTACTTC
. . TRBJ2-3 TRBV4-2 14 CASSQDREIDTQYF TGTGCCAGCAGCCAAGATAGAGAGATTGATACGCAGTATTTT
. . TRBJ2-7 TRBV7-9 14 CASRAGLLSYEQYF TGTGCCAGCAGGGCTGGCCTCCTCTCCTACGAGCAGTACTTC
. . TRBJ1-2 TRBV7-9 13 CASSLRGARGYTF TGTGCCAGCAGCTTACGGGGGGCGCGGGGCTACACCTTC
. TRBD1 TRBJ1-1 TRBV7-9 17 CASGSTSSTGPNTEAFF TGTGCCAGCGGCTCGACTTCTTCGACAGGGCCGAACACTGAAGCTTTCTTT
. . TRBJ2-3 TRBV4-1 13 CASSQEYSDTQYF TGCGCCAGCAGCCAAGAATACAGTGATACGCAGTATTTT
few TRBD2 TRBJ2-7 TRBV18 18 CASSPQGGTSGSGYEQYF TGTGCCAGCTCACCACAGGGAGGGACTAGCGGGAGTGGGTACGAGCAGTACTTC
. TRBD1 TRBJ2-7 TRBV13 14 CASSSRDRTYEQYF TGTGCCAGCAGCTCCAGGGACAGAACCTACGAGCAGTACTTC
. . TRBJ2-7 TRBV10-3 14 CAISVGTASYEQYF TGTGCCATCAGTGTAGGGACTGCTTCCTACGAGCAGTACTTC
. . TRBJ1-4 TRBV28 14 CASNRQATNEKLFF TGTGCCAGCAACCGACAGGCAACTAATGAAAAACTGTTTTTT
. . TRBJ2-1 TRBV5-1 14 CASSLESSYNEQFF TGCGCCAGCAGCTTGGAGAGCTCCTACAATGAGCAGTTCTTC
. . TRBJ2-7 TRBV11-2 17 CASSFAMTDFGSYEQYF TGTGCCAGCAGCTTCGCGATGACAGATTTTGGGTCCTACGAGCAGTACTTC